These T cell receptor beta chains were read from a single sample in a study of preoperative IRX-2 immunotherapy in early breast cancer. The data were produced by immunoSEQ multiplex PCR, yet TCRdb's version contains in-frame clones alone and is incomplete. Found here are tens of thousands of clones, 78% of them singletons; the top ten hold 2% to 2.5%. The sequences come from lymph node tissue, collected before IRX-2 immunotherapy. The receptors stem from a human donor with breast cancer. Both conserved end residues are trimmed from each CDR3. Fields, in order: V gene, J gene, CDR3 protein.

>TRBV5-1|TRBJ1-1
ASSLGTGSVGTEAF
>TRBV6-8|TRBJ2-5
ASSYLGVTQETQY
>TRBV7-6|TRBJ2-2
ASSLLGLNTGELF
>TRBV9|TRBJ1-2
ASSVTGNYGYT
>TRBV6-8|TRBJ1-1
ASLLRYGTEAF
>TRBV6-8|TRBJ1-2
ASIDGGANNPYGYT
>TRBV6-8|TRBJ2-2
AISWDSNTGELF
>TRBV19|TRBJ2-7
ASSIGGERSSYEQY
>TRBV19|TRBJ1-5
ASRILGGAGQPQH
>TRBV6-8|TRBJ1-1
AISQQGNTEAF
>TRBV6-8|TRBJ2-5
ASSYVGSGGQETQY
>TRBV28|TRBJ1-6
ASSFSGQREFNSPLH
>TRBV23-1|TRBJ2-3
ASSKPLRDRNTDTQY
>TRBV6-8|TRBJ1-1
ASSLTGLNTEAF
>TRBV6-8|TRBJ2-3
AIRGLATSTDTQY
>TRBV18|TRBJ1-3
ASSPGGGNTIY
>TRBV6-8|TRBJ2-7
ASSPMTVPYEQY
>TRBV6-8|TRBJ2-3
AAGLAGKGTDTQY
>TRBV11-3|TRBJ1-5
ASSFKDNSNQPQH
>TRBV9|TRBJ1-2
ATNPDRRSNYGYT
>TRBV10-2|TRBJ2-2
ASKSGLAGGLNTGELF
>TRBV2|TRBJ1-2
ASSWAQGGGYT
>TRBV30|TRBJ1-5
AWSGGHYSNQPQH
>TRBV14|TRBJ1-5
ASSSPGPPQPQH
>TRBV6-8|TRBJ1-1
ASSYKDAEAF
>TRBV11-3|TRBJ2-7
ASRVLTGSYEQY
>TRBV11-3|TRBJ2-7
ASSLGGRLTYEQY
>TRBV6-8|TRBJ1-1
ASSPKGPLNTEAF
>TRBV11-3|TRBJ2-3
ASSLGSSSTDTQY
>TRBV1|TRBJ2-2
ASSQYLLRLLAGDTGELF
>TRBV23-1|TRBJ1-2
ASSLAPDRDGYT
>TRBV6-8|TRBJ2-1
ASRKGETHAYNEQF
>TRBV11-3|TRBJ1-6
ASSLAEGPPSPLH
>TRBV7-6|TRBJ2-1
ASSMSGTSYYNEQF
>TRBV30|TRBJ1-2
AWVGEYYNYGYT
>TRBV6-8|TRBJ2-7
ASSSAGTGVYEQY
>TRBV11-3|TRBJ2-1
ASSRFRQGGSYNEQF
>TRBV28|TRBJ2-7
ASKSGRGGDEQY
>TRBV11-3|TRBJ2-2
ASSSDRNTGELF
>TRBV11-3|TRBJ2-6
ASSSGRAYGANVLT
>TRBV6-8|TRBJ2-1
AINQGSNEQF
>TRBV28|TRBJ2-2
ASSSLVDSTGELF
>TRBV6-8|TRBJ2-1
ASSYYGVSVNEQF
>TRBV6-8|TRBJ2-3
ASRHDRRLAESTDTQY
>TRBV14|TRBJ1-1
ASSSWLDRNTEAF